Below are 17 T cell receptor beta chains sequenced from a single sample in a study of Ad26.COV2.S vaccination and SARS-CoV-2 variants. The assay was immunoSEQ multiplex PCR, and TCRdb's table has in-frame clones only and misses some. Of hundreds of thousands of clones in the sample, approximately 86% are singletons; the top ten hold around 10%. Treatment meaning: around 19 received Ad26.COV2.S at low or high dose, single or two shots; five or six received placebo; per-sample allocation not given. Day 63 after the first vaccine or placebo injection was the time point for sampling. Sequences were derived from peripheral blood, sampled in a trial of Ad26.COV2.S vaccine versus placebo. The receptor set was obtained from a person aged 18-60 years who received the Ad26.COV2.S COVID-19 vaccine or a placebo.

V usage is TRBV6-2 or TRBV6-3 and J usage is TRBJ1-5; 8 nucleotides line up with TRBD1. Germline loops: CDR1 MNHEY, CDR2 SVGEGT. The CDR3 runs 15 residues. V dropped 5 bases and J dropped 2; count of bases not matched to a gene: 5. CDR3 sequence reads: CASSIPGQGNQPQHF. Here the CDR3 DNA reads TGTGCCAGCAGTATCCCGGGACAGGGCAATCAGCCCCAGCATTTT.

This chain connects TRBV27 to TRBJ2-2; TRBD2 might be the D (6 bases). Germline-derived CDR1 and CDR2 are MNHEY and SMNVEV (reference sequence). This CDR3 spans 15 amino acids. Trimming shortened V by 8 bases and J by 0 bases, and 13 bases separated the two germline ends. In nucleotides, the CDR3 is TGTGCCAGCTCATATTCGGGAGCGAACACCGGGGAGCTGTTTTTT. Protein product: CASSYSGANTGELFF.

V gene TRBV4-3 combines with J gene TRBJ1-5; 10 bases map to TRBD1. The germline V gene encodes CDR1 LGHNA and CDR2 YSLEER. Trimming cost V 1 base and J 0 bases; bases outside gene matches: 3. This CDR3 comprises 17 residues. This CDR3 is CASSQVWDRGSNQPQHF. In DNA form, the CDR3 reads TGCGCCAGCAGCCAAGTATGGGACAGGGGTAGCAATCAGCCCCAGCATTTT.

The chain uses TRBV7-8 and TRBJ2-6, with D perhaps TRBD1 (6 bases). CDR1 is SGHVS, CDR2 FQNEAQ, per germline. The germline V and J ends were trimmed by 4 bases and 3 bases, with 10 bases remaining between them. The CDR3 spans 15 residues. CDR3 amino acids: CASSSQGRGANVLTF. In DNA, the CDR3 is TGTGCCAGCAGCTCGCAGGGGCGTGGGGCCAACGTCCTGACTTTC.

The chain has TRBV7-2 and TRBJ2-1; 7 bases are shared with TRBD2. The length of the CDR3 is 16 residues. Germline assignment: CDR1 SGHTA and CDR2 FQGNSA. V trimming: 3 bases; J trimming: 5 bases; junction bases outside the gene matches: 10. The CDR3 reads CASSFRAGVTNNEQFF. The CDR3, as DNA: TGTGCCAGCAGCTTCCGGGCGGGGGTAACAAACAATGAGCAGTTCTTC. Together with reference TRBV7-2 and TRBJ2-1, the CDR3 gives the full variable domain: GAGVSQSPSNKVTEKGKDVELRCDPISGHTALYWYRQSLGQGLEFLIYFQGNSAPDKSGLPSDRFSAERTGGSVSTLTIQRTQQEDSAVYLCASSFRAGVTNNEQFFGPGTRLTVL.

J is TRBJ2-2 and V is TRBV4-2; D not resolved. Deletions cut 1 base from V and 5 bases from J, with 8 bases between. The CDR3 runs 14 residues. CDR1 and CDR2 (germline): LGHNA, YNFKEQ. CDR3 in amino acids: CASSQAIGTGELFF. DNA of the CDR3: TGTGCCAGCAGCCAAGCTATCGGGACCGGGGAGCTGTTTTTT.

This chain joins TRBV19 and TRBJ2-5, with TRBD2 matching over 10 bases. This CDR3 is built from 16 residues. V shed 5 bases, J shed 0 bases, and the junction held 6 bases outside the gene matches. Germline assignment: CDR1 LNHDA and CDR2 SQIVND (reference sequence). CDR3 bases: TGTGCCAGTAGTCCTGGACTAGCGGCGTACCAAGAGACCCAGTACTTC. It is translated as CASSPGLAAYQETQYF.

The chain carries TRBV7-7 and TRBJ2-7; TRBD2 aligns across 12 bases. This CDR3 comprises 16 residues. V lost 5 bases, J lost 3 bases, and 8 bases stayed unmatched. The germline V gene encodes CDR1 SSHAT and CDR2 FNYEAQ (reference sequence). CDR3 coding DNA: TGTGCCAGCAGCGGTCGGACTAGCGGGAACTACTACGAGCAGTACTTC. Encoded protein: CASSGRTSGNYYEQYF. The whole variable domain, remainder taken from reference TRBV7-7 and TRBJ2-7, is GAGVSQSPRYKVTKRGQDVTLRCDPISSHATLYWYQQALGQGPEFLTYFNYEAQPDKSGLPSDRFSAERPEGSISTLTIQRTEQRDSAMYRCASSGRTSGNYYEQYFGPGTRLTVT.

The chain carries TRBV14 and TRBJ1-5, with D perhaps TRBD1 (6 bases). Trimming removed 0 bases at V and 6 bases at J, with 21 bases between. This CDR3 is built from 18 residues. Germline V gene sequence: CDR1 SGHDN, CDR2 FVKESK. The CDR3 reads CASSQEEGTSIRGQPQHF. The CDR3 DNA follows: TGTGCCAGCAGCCAAGAAGAAGGGACATCCATTCGGGGTCAGCCCCAGCATTTT.

The chain couples TRBV7-8 to TRBJ1-2; 8 positions match TRBD1. V trimming: 5 bases; J trimming: 4 bases; junction bases outside the gene matches: 15. There are 17 residues in the CDR3. Germline CDR1 and CDR2: SGHVS and FQNEAQ. CDR3 sequence reads: CASSDLGMDREGYGYTF. The CDR3, as DNA: TGTGCCAGCAGCGACCTGGGGATGGACAGGGAGGGCTATGGCTACACCTTC.

This clone was counted only a few times. J is TRBJ2-7 and V is TRBV28; no definite D call. The CDR3 extends over 15 amino acids. Germline-derived CDR1 and CDR2 are MDHEN and SYDVKM. Between the trimmed V and J ends, which lost 6 bases and 0 bases, there was a span of 15 bases. The CDR3 spells CASSRLGLSSYEQYF. The CDR3 DNA follows: TGTGCCAGCAGCCGGCTAGGTCTTAGCTCCTACGAGCAGTACTTC.

J is TRBJ2-5 and V is TRBV7-2, with D maybe TRBD2 (5 bases). Deletions cut 4 bases from V and 4 bases from J, with 13 bases between. This CDR3 is built from 14 residues. Germline V gene lookup returns CDR1 SGHTA and CDR2 FQGNSA. CDR3 region: CASSSFGIVETQYF. The CDR3 DNA follows: TGTGCCAGCAGCTCCTTCGGGATTGTAGAGACCCAGTACTTC.

The V call is TRBV27, the J call TRBJ1-5, with a weak D call TRBD1 (6 bases). Trimming stripped 3 bases from V and 3 bases from J, with 9 bases between. The CDR3 has 14 amino acids. Germline CDR1 reads MNHEY; CDR2 reads SMNVEV (reference sequence). The CDR3 DNA sequence: TGTGCCAGCAGTTTGGACAGAGACAATCAGCCCCAGCATTTT. Protein sequence: CASSLDRDNQPQHF.

The V gene is TRBV5-5, the J gene TRBJ2-1; TRBD1 or TRBD2 may be the D gene (6 bases each). V gave up 1 base and J gave up 10 bases, with 18 bases separating them. CDR1 SGHKS and CDR2 YYEKEE come from the germline V gene (reference sequence). The CDR3 has 15 residues. In DNA form, the CDR3 reads TGTGCCAGCAGCTTGCGGACTACCACAGGGAGAGAGCAGTTCTTC. It yields the protein CASSLRTTTGREQFF.

The chain combines TRBV6-2 or TRBV6-3 with TRBJ1-2; D is undetermined. Trimming took 5 bases from V and 2 from J, leaving 3 bases between them. The CDR3 is made up of 11 amino acids. Germline V gene sequence: CDR1 MNHEY, CDR2 SVGEGT. The DNA of the CDR3 is TGTGCCAGCAGTCTGAACTATGGCTACACCTTC. Amino acid sequence: CASSLNYGYTF.

CDR3 residues: CASSGMHSNQPQHF. CDR3 DNA: TGTGCCAGCAGTGGAATGCATAGCAATCAGCCCCAGCATTTT. V usage is TRBV2 and J usage is TRBJ1-5; no firm D call. The CDR3 extends over 14 amino acids. V lost 4 bases and J 0 bases, leaving 7 bases between the germline ends. Germline CDR1 is SNHLY and CDR2 is FYNNEI.

This chain connects TRBV7-9 to TRBJ1-2; 8 bases agree with TRBD1. V lost 0 bases and J lost 8; bases outside the gene matches: 5. The CDR3 length is 14 residues. The germline V gene encodes CDR1 SEHNR and CDR2 FQNEAQ (reference sequence). CDR3 nucleotide sequence: TGTGCCAGCAGCTTAGCAACAGGGGGAGGAGGCTACACCTTC. Its protein product is CASSLATGGGGYTF.